The text below deals with one T cell receptor beta chain. Because the library targeted alpha chains, this beta chain is an off-target read whose size means little. TCRdb reanalysed the 5' RACE reads using MiXCR and keeps one entry per CDR3 protein. Of about 5,400 distinct CDR3 sequences listed, approximately 33% are singletons. Trimming took 9 bases from V and 2 from J; bases not matched to a gene: 18. CDR3 length: 17 amino acids. From germline, CDR1 is SGHDT and CDR2 YYEEEE. The sample originates from a study of spatial heterogeneity in lung cancer. Overall study context: Alpha-chain sequences were detected in numbers that were consistently lower than beta-chain sequences.

Documented time point: sample taken at primary tumor resection. Frozen PBMC, nontumor lung or tumor provided whole RNA, which was sequenced unsorted. The donors were 55 to 80 patients with non-small cell lung cancer that was early-stage and untreated. V is TRBV5-6 and J is TRBJ2-3; 7 nucleotides line up with TRBD1. The TCR was taken from a female donor with early-stage non-small cell lung cancer. The sequencing here drew on PBMCs, taken at surgery. This CDR3 is CATGDRASSPITDTQYF. The DNA of the CDR3 is TGTGCCACCGGAGACAGGGCCTCATCACCCATCACAGATACGCAGTATTTT. The full variable domain, with the rest looked up from reference TRBV5-6 and TRBJ2-3, is DAGVTQSPTHLIKTRGQQVTLRCSPKSGHDTVSWYQQALGQGPQFIFQYYEEEERQRGNFPDRFSGHQFPNYSSELNVNALLLGDSALYLCATGDRASSPITDTQYFGPGTRLTVL.